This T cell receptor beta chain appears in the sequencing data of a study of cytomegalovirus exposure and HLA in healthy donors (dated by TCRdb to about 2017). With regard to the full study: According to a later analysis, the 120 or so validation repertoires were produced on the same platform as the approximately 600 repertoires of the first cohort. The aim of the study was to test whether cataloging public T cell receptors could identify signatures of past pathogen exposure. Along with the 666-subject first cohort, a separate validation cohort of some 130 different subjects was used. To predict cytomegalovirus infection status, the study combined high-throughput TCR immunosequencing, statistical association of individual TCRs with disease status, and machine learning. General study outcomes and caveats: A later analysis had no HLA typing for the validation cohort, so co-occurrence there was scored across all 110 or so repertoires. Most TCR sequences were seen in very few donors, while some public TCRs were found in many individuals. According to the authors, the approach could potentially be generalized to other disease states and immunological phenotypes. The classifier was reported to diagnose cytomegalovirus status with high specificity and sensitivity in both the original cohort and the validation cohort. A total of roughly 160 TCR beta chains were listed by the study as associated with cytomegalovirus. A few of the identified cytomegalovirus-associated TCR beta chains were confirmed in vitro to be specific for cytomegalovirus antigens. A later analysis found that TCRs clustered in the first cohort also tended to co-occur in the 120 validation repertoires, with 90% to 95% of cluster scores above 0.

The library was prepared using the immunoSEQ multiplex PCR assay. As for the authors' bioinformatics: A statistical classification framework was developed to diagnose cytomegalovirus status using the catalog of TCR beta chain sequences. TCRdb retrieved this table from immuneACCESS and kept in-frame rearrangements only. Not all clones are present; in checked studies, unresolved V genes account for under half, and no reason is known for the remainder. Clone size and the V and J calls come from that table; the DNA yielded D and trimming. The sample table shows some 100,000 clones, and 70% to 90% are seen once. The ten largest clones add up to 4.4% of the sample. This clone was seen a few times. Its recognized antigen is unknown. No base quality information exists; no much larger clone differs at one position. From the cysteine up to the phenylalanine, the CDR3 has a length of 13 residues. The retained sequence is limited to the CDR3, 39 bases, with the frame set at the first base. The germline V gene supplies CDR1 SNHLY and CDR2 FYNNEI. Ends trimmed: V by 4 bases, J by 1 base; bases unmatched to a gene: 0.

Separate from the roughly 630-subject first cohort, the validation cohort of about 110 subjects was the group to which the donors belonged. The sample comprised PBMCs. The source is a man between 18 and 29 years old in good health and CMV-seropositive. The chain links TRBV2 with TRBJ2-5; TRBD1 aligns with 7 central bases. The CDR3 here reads CASSGDSQETQYF. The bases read TGTGCCAGCAGTGGGGACAGCCAAGAGACCCAGTACTTC.